The rows below give T cell receptor beta chains drawn from one sample of a study of blood T cells in healthy people across ages. TCRdb used MiXCR to reprocess the 5' RACE reads, holding one entry per CDR3 protein. Among 700,000 to 1,000,000 distinct CDR3 sequences listed, 44% were seen once. Sequenced input: blood. These receptor sequences come from a man aged 55 to 69 in good health. Each CDR3 is given with its conserved first and last residue. Each record gives: CDR3 DNA, CDR3 protein, D gene, J gene, V gene, clone size. The D gene is left open where the match is weak. A clone size is listed for some rows: how often the clone was seen (once, few, many), or a class if it is expanded.

DNA: TGTGCCAGCAGCCCCATGGCAGCGGGGGGGTACAATGAGCAGTTCTTC
CDR3: CASSPMAAGGYNEQFF
D: TRBD2
J: TRBJ2-1
V: TRBV3-1
size: NA

DNA: TGCAGCGTTGAATACCATCTCTATGGAAAGCGGGGCTATGGCTACACCTTC
CDR3: CSVEYHLYGKRGYGYTF
D: NA
J: TRBJ1-2
V: TRBV29-1
size: few

DNA: TGTGCCAGCAGCCGGACAGCGACTGGGGCCAACGTCCTGACTTTC
CDR3: CASSRTATGANVLTF
D: NA
J: TRBJ2-6
V: TRBV2
size: NA

DNA: TGTGCCAGCAGTTACAAAAGGATTCGGGGGATACCCACAGATACGCAGTATTTT
CDR3: CASSYKRIRGIPTDTQYF
D: NA
J: TRBJ2-3
V: TRBV6-5
size: once

DNA: TGTGCCAGCAGCCGGGACAGGCAGTACCTATACGAGCAGTACTTC
CDR3: CASSRDRQYLYEQYF
D: TRBD1
J: TRBJ2-7
V: TRBV12-3/TRBV12-4
size: many

DNA: TGTGCCAGCAGTGACACGACAGGGGGCTGGGACGAGCAGTACTTC
CDR3: CASSDTTGGWDEQYF
D: TRBD1
J: TRBJ2-7
V: TRBV25-1
size: few

DNA: TGTGCCGGCAGCTTAAAGGCCGGGGGCTCCTACAATGAGCAGTTCTTC
CDR3: CAGSLKAGGSYNEQFF
D: NA
J: TRBJ2-1
V: TRBV7-9
size: NA

DNA: TGTGCCAGCGTAGCCGGGGATCGGGAGACCCAGTACTTC
CDR3: CASVAGDRETQYF
D: NA
J: TRBJ2-5
V: TRBV2
size: few

DNA: TGTGCCACCAGAGAGGCAGATACGCAGTATTTT
CDR3: CATREADTQYF
D: NA
J: TRBJ2-3
V: TRBV15
size: NA

DNA: TGTGCCAGCAGTGAAGCAGGCGGACAGTATAGCAATCAGCCCCAGCATTTT
CDR3: CASSEAGGQYSNQPQHF
D: NA
J: TRBJ1-5
V: TRBV6-1
size: few

DNA: TGTGCCAGCAGTGAACGCCCGAGGGATGAGCAGTTCTTC
CDR3: CASSERPRDEQFF
D: NA
J: TRBJ2-1
V: TRBV25-1
size: few

DNA: TGTGCCAGCAGCGGCGGGGGGCTCGACTATAATTCACCCCTCCACTTT
CDR3: CASSGGGLDYNSPLHF
D: NA
J: TRBJ1-6
V: TRBV6-1
size: NA

DNA: TGCAGTGCTAGAGTACAGGGGAACTATGGCTACACCTTC
CDR3: CSARVQGNYGYTF
D: TRBD1
J: TRBJ1-2
V: TRBV20-1
size: few

DNA: TGTGCCAGCAGTGACCCAACGTACGAGGGGGGGATCCCCTACGAGCAGTACTTC
CDR3: CASSDPTYEGGIPYEQYF
D: NA
J: TRBJ2-7
V: TRBV6-4
size: NA

DNA: TGTGCCAGCCGACGGCCCGGGGGATCCCGTTCACCCCTCCACTTT
CDR3: CASRRPGGSRSPLHF
D: NA
J: TRBJ1-6
V: TRBV27
size: NA

DNA: TGTGCCAGCAGCTTATGGGGGACAGCCTTCGACGGGCAGTACTTC
CDR3: CASSLWGTAFDGQYF
D: TRBD1
J: TRBJ2-7
V: TRBV7-2
size: NA

DNA: NA
CDR3: CASSTSIHRGETQYF
D: NA
J: TRBJ2-5
V: TRBV6-2/TRBV6-3
size: NA

DNA: TGTGCCGGCCGCCTCAGCACAACTTCACCCCTCCACTTT
CDR3: CAGRLSTTSPLHF
D: NA
J: TRBJ1-6
V: TRBV3-1
size: NA

DNA: TGTGCCACCAGCCCAACCCGGTCAAGCGCTTCTAACTATGGCTACACCTTC
CDR3: CATSPTRSSASNYGYTF
D: NA
J: TRBJ1-2
V: TRBV15
size: NA

DNA: TGCAGCGTTTTGACACAGGGGGAGTCCTACGAGCAGTACTTC
CDR3: CSVLTQGESYEQYF
D: TRBD1
J: TRBJ2-7
V: TRBV29-1
size: NA

DNA: TGTGCCAGCAGCGGGGAAACAGGGGACACTGAAGCTTTCTTT
CDR3: CASSGETGDTEAFF
D: TRBD1
J: TRBJ1-1
V: TRBV7-2
size: NA

DNA: TGTGCCAGCAGTCCCCCGGGGGGCTTTAGCAATGAGCAGTTCTTC
CDR3: CASSPPGGFSNEQFF
D: NA
J: TRBJ2-1
V: TRBV28
size: NA

DNA: TGCAGCGTTGGAAGCCAGAGCCAAGAGACCCAGTACTTC
CDR3: CSVGSQSQETQYF
D: NA
J: TRBJ2-5
V: TRBV29-1
size: NA